This is a list of T cell receptor beta chains from one sample in a study of a mutant IDH1 vaccine in newly diagnosed glioma. Sequencing used immunoSEQ multiplex PCR; TCRdb keeps in-frame clones, though not all of them. The table has 30,000 to 40,000 clones, roughly 89% seen once. The material sequenced was PBMCs, taken from a glioma patient treated with radiotherapy, temozolomide or both. The receptors stem from a man in his late teens or twenties with glioma. Both conserved end residues are part of each CDR3. D genes are given only for firm matches. Clone size is given for some rows only: seen once, a few or many times, or a class if the clone is expanded.

V gene,D gene,J gene,clone size,CDR3 protein,CDR3 DNA
TRBV6-5,TRBD2,TRBJ2-5,.,CASSSTGTSSETQYF,TGTGCCAGCAGTTCCACCGGGACTAGCTCGGAGACCCAGTACTTC
TRBV28,.,TRBJ1-2,.,CASARDLYGYTF,TGTGCCAGTGCCAGGGACCTCTATGGCTACACCTTC
TRBV7-2,.,TRBJ1-5,.,CASSSQGNQPQHF,TGTGCCAGCAGCTCACAGGGTAATCAGCCCCAGCATTTT
TRBV5-1,.,TRBJ1-1,once,CASSLDSLNTEAFF,TGCGCCAGCAGCTTGGACAGCCTTAACACTGAAGCTTTCTTT
TRBV7-2,.,TRBJ2-7,once,CASSLATGSSYEQYF,TGTGCCAGCAGCTTAGCCACTGGTAGCTCCTACGAGCAGTACTTC
TRBV4-2,TRBD2,TRBJ2-7,.,CASSQELADSYEQYF,TGTGCCAGCAGCCAAGAACTAGCGGACTCCTACGAGCAGTACTTC
TRBV28,TRBD1,TRBJ1-5,.,CASSPSGQGEQPQHF,TGTGCCAGCAGCCCCTCCGGCCAGGGGGAACAGCCCCAGCATTTT
TRBV30,.,TRBJ1-1,.,CAWSNYPGEAFF,TGTGCCTGGAGTAATTACCCAGGGGAGGCTTTCTTT
TRBV6-5,.,TRBJ1-1,.,CASGTEVEAFF,TGTGCCAGCGGGACCGAAGTTGAAGCTTTCTTT
TRBV27,.,TRBJ2-7,.,CASSLGATYEQYF,TGTGCCAGCAGTTTAGGGGCTACCTACGAGCAGTACTTC
TRBV7-9,TRBD2,TRBJ2-1,.,CASSPPGGWTDEQFF,TGTGCCAGCAGCCCCCCGGGAGGTTGGACCGATGAGCAGTTCTTC
TRBV18,.,TRBJ1-5,.,CASSPQTGNQPQHF,TGTGCCAGCTCACCACAGACGGGCAATCAGCCCCAGCATTTT
TRBV4-1,TRBD1,TRBJ1-2,.,CASSLRTGTGGSYGYTF,TGCGCCAGCAGCTTACGAACCGGGACAGGGGGGAGCTATGGCTACACCTTC
TRBV4-3,.,TRBJ1-1,.,CASSRSYLPGLSRGSTEAFF,TGCGCCAGCAGCCGGTCCTACTTACCGGGCCTCTCGAGGGGCTCCACTGAAGCTTTCTTT
TRBV6-5,.,TRBJ1-2,.,CASSYSGAWGYTF,TGTGCCAGCAGTTACTCGGGGGCGTGGGGCTACACCTTC
TRBV27,.,TRBJ2-7,.,CATRVHGLDGEQYF,TGTGCCACCCGGGTTCATGGGCTAGATGGCGAGCAGTACTTC
TRBV7-9,.,TRBJ1-5,.,CASSSGQYPNQPQHF,TGTGCCAGCAGCTCCGGACAGTACCCCAATCAGCCCCAGCATTTT
TRBV28,.,TRBJ2-4,.,CASSLYRTAKNIQYF,TGTGCCAGCAGTTTGTACAGGACGGCCAAAAACATTCAGTACTTC
TRBV7-8,.,TRBJ1-1,.,CASSSDSASENTEAFF,TGTGCCAGCAGCTCCGACAGTGCGAGTGAAAACACTGAAGCTTTCTTT
TRBV18,.,TRBJ1-4,.,CASSPGAYEKLFF,TGTGCCAGCTCACCAGGAGCCTATGAAAAACTGTTTTTT
TRBV30,.,TRBJ1-2,.,CAWTVSSYGYTF,TGTGCCTGGACAGTTTCTTCGTATGGCTACACCTTC
TRBV5-4,TRBD1,TRBJ1-1,once,CASSLGQGQVMAEAFF,TGTGCCAGCAGCTTGGGACAGGGACAGGTTATGGCTGAAGCTTTCTTT
TRBV6-5,.,TRBJ1-2,.,CASSYSRGGDYGYTF,TGTGCCAGCAGTTACTCGAGAGGGGGGGACTATGGCTACACCTTC
TRBV6-6,.,TRBJ1-1,.,CASSSQPGSEAFF,TGTGCCAGCAGTTCTCAACCGGGATCCGAAGCTTTCTTT